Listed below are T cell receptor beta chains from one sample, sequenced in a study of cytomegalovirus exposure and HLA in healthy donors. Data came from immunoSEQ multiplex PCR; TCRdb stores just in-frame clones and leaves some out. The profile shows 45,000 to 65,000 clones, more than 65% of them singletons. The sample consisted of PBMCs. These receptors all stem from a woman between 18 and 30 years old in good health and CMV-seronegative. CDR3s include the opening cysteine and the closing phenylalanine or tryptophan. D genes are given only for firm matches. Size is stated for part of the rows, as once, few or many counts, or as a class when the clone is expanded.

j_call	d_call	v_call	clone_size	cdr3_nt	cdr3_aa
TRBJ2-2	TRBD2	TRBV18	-	TGTGCCAGCTCACCACGACGGGGGGATGCCGGGGAGCTGTTTTTT	CASSPRRGDAGELFF
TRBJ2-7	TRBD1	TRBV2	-	TGTGCCAGCAGTGAAGCTGGGACAGAGTACGAGCAGTACTTC	CASSEAGTEYEQYF
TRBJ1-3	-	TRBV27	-	TGTGCCAGCAGTTTAGACTCAACAGGAAACACCATATATTTT	CASSLDSTGNTIYF
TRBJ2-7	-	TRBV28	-	TGTGCCAGCAGTTTATCCCCCACCTACGAGCAGTACTTC	CASSLSPTYEQYF
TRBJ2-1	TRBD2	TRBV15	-	TGTGCCACCAGCACTTTAAATAGCGGGAATGAGCAGTTCTTC	CATSTLNSGNEQFF
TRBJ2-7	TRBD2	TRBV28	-	TGTGCCAGCGGTCGGGAGGCTACCTACGAGCAGTACTTC	CASGREATYEQYF
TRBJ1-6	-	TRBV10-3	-	TGTGCCATCAGTGAGGCGACAGGCCGAAGGGTCACCCTCCACTTT	CAISEATGRRVTLHF
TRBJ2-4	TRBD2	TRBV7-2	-	TGTGCCAGCAGCTCGGGACTAGCGGGAGCCTACTTC	CASSSGLAGAYF
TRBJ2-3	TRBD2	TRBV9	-	TGTGCCAGCAGCGTAGTGCCTAGCGGGAGAACAGATACGCAGTATTTT	CASSVVPSGRTDTQYF
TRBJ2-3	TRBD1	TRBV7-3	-	TGTGCCAGCAGCTTTGGGACAGCCACAGATACGCAGTATTTT	CASSFGTATDTQYF
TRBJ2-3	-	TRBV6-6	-	TGTGCCAGCAGTACTACCACAGATACGCAGTATTTT	CASSTTTDTQYF
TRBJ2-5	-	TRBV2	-	TGTGCCAGCAGTGAGGGTAGCGTGATAGAGACCCAGTACTTC	CASSEGSVIETQYF
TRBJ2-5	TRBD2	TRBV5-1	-	TGCGCCAGCAGCCCCCGACTAGCGGGAGGGCCCTCGGAGACCCAGTACTTC	CASSPRLAGGPSETQYF
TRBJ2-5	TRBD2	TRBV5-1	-	TGCGCCAGCAGCGGGGGACTAGGCGAGTGGACCCAGTACTTC	CASSGGLGEWTQYF
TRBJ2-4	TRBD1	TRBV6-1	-	TGTGCCAGCAACGCGGGGACAGGTCAAAACAGTCAGTACTTC	CASNAGTGQNSQYF
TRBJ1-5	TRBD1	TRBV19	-	TGTGCCAGTAGGGGACAGATCAATCAGCCCCAGCATTTT	CASRGQINQPQHF
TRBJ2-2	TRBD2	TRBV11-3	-	TGTGCCAGCAGCTTAACCAGGACTAGCGGGAGTTTCTTTGGGACCGGGGAGCTGTTTTTT	CASSLTRTSGSFFGTGELFF
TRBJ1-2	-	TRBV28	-	TGTGCCAGCAGCCCCCACAGCGGGGCAAACTATGGCTACACCTTC	CASSPHSGANYGYTF
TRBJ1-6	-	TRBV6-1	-	TGTGCCAGCAGTGAATACATGGAGCGTTCACCCCTCCACTTT	CASSEYMERSPLHF
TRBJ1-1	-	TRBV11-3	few	TGTGCCAGCAGCTTCGGACAGAACACTGAAGCTTTCTTT	CASSFGQNTEAFF
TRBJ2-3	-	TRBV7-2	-	TGTGCCAGCACCATCTTAGTCTCAGGGGGGTCAGATACGCAGTATTTT	CASTILVSGGSDTQYF
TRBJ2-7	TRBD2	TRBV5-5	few	TGTGCCAGCAGCTTGGATAGTAGCGGGGGAACCTACGAGCAGTACTTC	CASSLDSSGGTYEQYF
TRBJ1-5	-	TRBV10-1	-	TGCGCCAGCAGCCCGGGGGGTCAGCCCCAGCATTTT	CASSPGGQPQHF
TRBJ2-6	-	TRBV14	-	TGTGCCAGCAGCCAAGAATTTCGCCGCGTTCAGGTCGGGGCCAACGTCCTGACTTTC	CASSQEFRRVQVGANVLTF
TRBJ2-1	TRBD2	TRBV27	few	TGTGCCAGCAGTCCCACCGGGACTAGCGGGAGTGATGAGCAGTTCTTC	CASSPTGTSGSDEQFF
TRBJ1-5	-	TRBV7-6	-	TGTGCCAGCAGCTTAGCATCCGGGTTGGGCAATCAGCCCCAGCATTTT	CASSLASGLGNQPQHF
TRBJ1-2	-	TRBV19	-	TGTGCCAGTAGTGGTCCGGGACAAACCTTC	CASSGPGQTF
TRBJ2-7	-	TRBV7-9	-	TGTGCCAGCAGCTTCCCCTGGGGCAGGGATCTCGACGAGCAGTACTTC	CASSFPWGRDLDEQYF
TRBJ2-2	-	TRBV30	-	TGTGCCTGGAGACGACGGGGCACCGGGGAGCTGTTTTTT	CAWRRRGTGELFF
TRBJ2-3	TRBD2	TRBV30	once	TGTGCCTGGGAGGGACTAGCGGGAGGTTCAGATACGCAGTATTTT	CAWEGLAGGSDTQYF
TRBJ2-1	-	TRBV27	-	TGTGCCAGCAGTTTATCTGGGCATGAGCAGTTCTTC	CASSLSGHEQFF
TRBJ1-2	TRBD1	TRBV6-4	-	TGTGCCAGCAGTGACCCCGGACAGGGGGCTTATAACTATGGCTACACCTTC	CASSDPGQGAYNYGYTF
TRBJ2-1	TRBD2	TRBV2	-	TGTGCCAGCAGAGAATACGGACTAGCGGGACGCTCCTACAATGAGCAGTTCTTC	CASREYGLAGRSYNEQFF
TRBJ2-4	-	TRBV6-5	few	TGTGCCAGCAGTTGGACAGTAGCCAAAAACATTCAGTACTTC	CASSWTVAKNIQYF
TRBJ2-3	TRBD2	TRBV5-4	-	TGTGCCAGCAGCTTGGTGCGGACTAGCGGACTTACAGATACGCAGTATTTT	CASSLVRTSGLTDTQYF
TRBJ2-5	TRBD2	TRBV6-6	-	TGTGCCAGCAGTCCAAGTAGCGGGAGTGGGGAGACCCAGTACTTC	CASSPSSGSGETQYF
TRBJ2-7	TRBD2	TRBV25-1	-	TGTGCCAGCAGCTGGGGACTAGCGGCAATCTACGAGCAGTACTTC	CASSWGLAAIYEQYF
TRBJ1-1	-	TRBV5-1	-	TGCGCCAGCAGCCCGACCCCGGGGAGTGGGTATGAAGCTTTCTTT	CASSPTPGSGYEAFF
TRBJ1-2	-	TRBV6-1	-	TGTGCCATTATGTATGGCTACACCTTC	CAIMYGYTF
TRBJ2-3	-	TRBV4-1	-	TGCGCCAGCAGCCTAGCGGCTAGCACAGATACGCAGTATTTT	CASSLAASTDTQYF
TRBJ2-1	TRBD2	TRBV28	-	TGTGCCAGCAGTTTATTTCGGGAGGGCCATTACAATGAGCAGTTCTTC	CASSLFREGHYNEQFF
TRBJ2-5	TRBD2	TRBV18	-	TGTGCCAGCTCACCCAGCCGGGAGGGACAAGAGACCCAGTACTTC	CASSPSREGQETQYF
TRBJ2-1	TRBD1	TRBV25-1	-	TGTGCCAGCAGTGACTCCGGGACAGGGGGCTCAGGTGAGCAGTTCTTC	CASSDSGTGGSGEQFF
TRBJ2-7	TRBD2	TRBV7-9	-	TGTGCCAGCAGCCGCGGGACTAGATCCTACGAGCAGTACTTC	CASSRGTRSYEQYF
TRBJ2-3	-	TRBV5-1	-	TGCGCCAGCAGCTTGGAAGCCGACTCCAGCACAGATACGCAGTATTTT	CASSLEADSSTDTQYF
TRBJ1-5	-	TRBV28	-	TGTGCCAGCACCCTAGGCAGCAAAAGCAATCAGCCCCAGCATTTT	CASTLGSKSNQPQHF
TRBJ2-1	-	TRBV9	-	TGTGCCAGCAGCGTAGTGAGCCGACTTGGGAGTGAGCAGTTCTTC	CASSVVSRLGSEQFF